This T cell receptor (beta chain) is from a study of shared clonotypes between healthy human individuals. The germline gives CDR1 SGHAT, CDR2 FQNNGV. The CDR3 runs 19 residues. V was clipped by 0 bases and J by 6 bases; unmatched bases: 14. Measured with immunoSEQ multiplex PCR; TCRdb has only the in-frame clones, and not every one. The sample has fewer than 850,000 clones, about 78% seen once. The TCR comes from a woman under 40 in good health. J is TRBJ2-5 and V is TRBV11-2; 12 bases are shared with TRBD2. Sequenced material: memory CD4+ T cells sorted from blood. Documented subset: CD45RA-negative fraction. CDR3 nucleotide sequence: TGTGCCAGCAGCTTAGATCTGAGACTAGCGGGAGTCCCCAAGCAGACCCAGTACTTC. Protein product: CASSLDLRLAGVPKQTQYF.